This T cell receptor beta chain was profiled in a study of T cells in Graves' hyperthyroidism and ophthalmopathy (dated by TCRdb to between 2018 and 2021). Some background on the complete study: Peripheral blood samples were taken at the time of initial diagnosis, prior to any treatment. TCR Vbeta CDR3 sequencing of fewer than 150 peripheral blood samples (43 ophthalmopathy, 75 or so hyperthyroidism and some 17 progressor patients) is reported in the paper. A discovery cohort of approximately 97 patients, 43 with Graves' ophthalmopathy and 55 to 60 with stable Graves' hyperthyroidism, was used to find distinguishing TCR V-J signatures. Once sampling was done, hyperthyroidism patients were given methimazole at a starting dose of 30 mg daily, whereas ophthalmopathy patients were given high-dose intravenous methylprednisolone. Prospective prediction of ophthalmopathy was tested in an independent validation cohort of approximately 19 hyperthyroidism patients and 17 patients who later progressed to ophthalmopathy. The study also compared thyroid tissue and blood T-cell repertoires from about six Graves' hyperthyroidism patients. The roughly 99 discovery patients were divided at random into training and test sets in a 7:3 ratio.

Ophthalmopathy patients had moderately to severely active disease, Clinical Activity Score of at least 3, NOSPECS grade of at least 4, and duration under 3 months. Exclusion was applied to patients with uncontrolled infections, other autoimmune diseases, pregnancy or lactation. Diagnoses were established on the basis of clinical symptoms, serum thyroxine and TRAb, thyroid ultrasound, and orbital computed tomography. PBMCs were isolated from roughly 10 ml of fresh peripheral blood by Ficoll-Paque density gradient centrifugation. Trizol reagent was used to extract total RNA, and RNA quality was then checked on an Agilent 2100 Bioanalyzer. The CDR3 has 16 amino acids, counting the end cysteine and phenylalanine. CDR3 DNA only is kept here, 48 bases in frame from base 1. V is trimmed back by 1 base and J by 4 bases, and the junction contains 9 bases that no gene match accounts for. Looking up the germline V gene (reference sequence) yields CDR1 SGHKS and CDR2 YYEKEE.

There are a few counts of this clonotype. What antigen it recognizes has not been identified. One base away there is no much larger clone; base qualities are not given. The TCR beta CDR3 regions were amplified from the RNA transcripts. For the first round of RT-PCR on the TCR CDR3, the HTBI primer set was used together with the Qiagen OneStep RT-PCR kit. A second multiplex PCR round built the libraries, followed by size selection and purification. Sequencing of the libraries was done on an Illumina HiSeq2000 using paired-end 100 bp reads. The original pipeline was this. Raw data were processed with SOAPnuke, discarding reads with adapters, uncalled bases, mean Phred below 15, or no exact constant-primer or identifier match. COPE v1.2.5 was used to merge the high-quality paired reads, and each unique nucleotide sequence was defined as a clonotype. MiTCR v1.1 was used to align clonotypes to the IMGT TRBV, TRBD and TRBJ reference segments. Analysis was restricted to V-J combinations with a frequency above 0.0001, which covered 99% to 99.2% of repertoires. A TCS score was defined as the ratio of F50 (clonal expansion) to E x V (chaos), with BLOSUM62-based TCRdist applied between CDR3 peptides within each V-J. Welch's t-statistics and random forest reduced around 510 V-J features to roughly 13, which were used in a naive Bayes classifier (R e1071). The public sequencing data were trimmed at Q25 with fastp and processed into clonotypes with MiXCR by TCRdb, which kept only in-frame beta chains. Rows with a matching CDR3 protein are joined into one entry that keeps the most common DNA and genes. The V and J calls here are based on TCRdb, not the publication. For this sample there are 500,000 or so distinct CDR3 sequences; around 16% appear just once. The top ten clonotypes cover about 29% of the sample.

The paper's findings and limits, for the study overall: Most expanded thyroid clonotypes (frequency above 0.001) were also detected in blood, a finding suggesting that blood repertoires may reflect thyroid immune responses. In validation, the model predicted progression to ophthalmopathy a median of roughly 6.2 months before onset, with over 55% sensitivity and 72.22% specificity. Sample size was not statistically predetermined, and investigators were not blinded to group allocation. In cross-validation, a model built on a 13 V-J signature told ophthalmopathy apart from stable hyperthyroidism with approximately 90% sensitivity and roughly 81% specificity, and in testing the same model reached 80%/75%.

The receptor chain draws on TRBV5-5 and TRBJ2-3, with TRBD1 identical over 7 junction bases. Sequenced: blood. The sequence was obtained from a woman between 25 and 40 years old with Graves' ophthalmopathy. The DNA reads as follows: TGTGCCAGCAGCTTGTCGAGACAGGGTGGTGCAGATACGCAGTATTTT. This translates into CASSLSRQGGADTQYF. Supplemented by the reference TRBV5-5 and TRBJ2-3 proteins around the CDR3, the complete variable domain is DAGVTQSPTHLIKTRGQQVTLRCSPISGHKSVSWYQQVLGQGPQFIFQYYEKEERGRGNFPDRFSARQFPNYSSELNVNALLLGDSALYLCASSLSRQGGADTQYFGPGTRLTVL.